This TCR beta chain was captured in a study of blood T cell repertoires in COVID-19. Overall study: The cDNA or gDNA used as material had been derived from T cells, B-cell-depleted T cells, or PBMCs.

Original processing notes: Nucleated cell number was recorded as an estimate derived from reference gene primer amplification. Generated by immunoSEQ multiplex PCR, the TCRdb table keeps only in-frame clones and is missing some. Clonal size and the V and J genes are those of that table, whereas D and trimming came from the DNA. The table shows approximately 270,000 clones, with approximately 88% occurring only once. Patients of the Seattle cohort, enrolled during active infection, were followed longitudinally. V was pared by 10 bases and J by 3 bases, with 19 bases between. The CDR3 has 15 residues. Germline V lookup: CDR1 MNHEY, CDR2 SVGAGI.

The source material was peripheral blood. This clonotype was sampled from a woman aged 25 to 39 with COVID-19, enrolled during active disease. The rearrangement uses TRBV6-5 and TRBJ2-1, with D possibly being TRBD2 (7 bases). The CDR3 region is CATRGGLPNYNEQFF. In nucleotides, the CDR3 is TGTGCCACCAGAGGGGGACTACCTAACTACAATGAGCAGTTCTTC.